This T cell receptor (beta chain) stems from a study of OX40 agonist ivuxolimab in advanced cancers. Turning to the study itself: Having had anti-PD-1, anti-PD-L1 or anti-CTLA-4 therapy before was allowed, and approximately 40% had some. Three patients responded partially, comprising one with hepatocellular carcinoma and two with cutaneous melanoma. Study observations and caveats: Both blood CD4+ and CD8+ T cells showed clonal growth by week 6 at 0.1 to 3.0 mg/kg.

Autoimmune disease history or systemic immunosuppression meant exclusion. The germline V gene has CDR1 MGHRA and CDR2 YSYEKL. The CDR3 is 15 residues long. V dropped 0 bases and J dropped 0 bases, with 6 bases sitting between them. Measured with immunoSEQ multiplex PCR; TCRdb has only the in-frame clones, and not every one. The sample consists of 50,000 to 70,000 clones, 85% to 95% of them appearing once. About this clone itself: No antigen is known for it.

Sequencing used CD4+ or CD8+ T cells sorted from blood, obtained in a trial of the OX40 agonist ivuxolimab. The rearrangement joins TRBV4-1 to TRBJ1-3; unclear D gene. This TCR was recovered from an adult with an advanced solid tumor such as melanoma, head and neck, liver or kidney cancer. CDR3 DNA sequence: TGCGCCAGCAGCCAAGATGGGGACTCTGGAAACACCATATATTTT. Encoded protein: CASSQDGDSGNTIYF.